The rows below give T cell receptor beta chains drawn from one sample of a study of blood T cell repertoires in COVID-19. The data were produced by immunoSEQ multiplex PCR, yet TCRdb's version contains in-frame clones alone and is incomplete. Here the sample spans about 300,000 clones, around 86% being singletons. The sample comprised PBMCs or T cells enriched from blood (not recorded which). These receptor sequences come from a man between 60 and 75 years old who had recovered from COVID-19. The CDR3 runs from the conserved cysteine through the conserved F or W. D genes are given only for firm matches. The size field is filled for only some rows; it gives once, few, many or a size class.

j_call: TRBJ1-2; clone_size: once; d_call: NA; v_call: TRBV6-5; cdr3_nt: TGTGCCAGCAGTTACTCGACAGGAGATGGCTACACCTTC; cdr3_aa: CASSYSTGDGYTF
j_call: TRBJ2-4; clone_size: NA; d_call: NA; v_call: TRBV7-2; cdr3_nt: TGTGCCAGCAGCTTGGTAGCGGTCCTAGCCAAAAACATTCAGTACTTC; cdr3_aa: CASSLVAVLAKNIQYF
j_call: TRBJ2-6; clone_size: NA; d_call: NA; v_call: TRBV5-1; cdr3_nt: TGCGCCAGCAGTCTTGGAGGGGGCGCCTCTGGGGCCAACGTCCTGACTTTC; cdr3_aa: CASSLGGGASGANVLTF
j_call: TRBJ2-5; clone_size: NA; d_call: NA; v_call: TRBV19; cdr3_nt: TGTGCCAGTAGCCCTGGAGGGAGGCAAGAGACCCAGTACTTC; cdr3_aa: CASSPGGRQETQYF
j_call: TRBJ1-2; clone_size: NA; d_call: NA; v_call: TRBV12-5; cdr3_nt: TGTGCTAGTGGTTTGGCCCGCAGCGGGGGGGGCGGCTATGGCTACACCTTC; cdr3_aa: CASGLARSGGGGYGYTF
j_call: TRBJ1-5; clone_size: NA; d_call: NA; v_call: TRBV28; cdr3_nt: TGTGCCAGCAGCTATTTAGAGGCTAGCAATCAGCCCCAGCATTTT; cdr3_aa: CASSYLEASNQPQHF
j_call: TRBJ1-4; clone_size: NA; d_call: TRBD1; v_call: TRBV10-1; cdr3_nt: TGCGCCAGCAGCGTAGGGACAGGGAGAGATGAAAAACTGTTTTTT; cdr3_aa: CASSVGTGRDEKLFF
j_call: TRBJ2-1; clone_size: NA; d_call: TRBD1; v_call: TRBV18; cdr3_nt: TGTGCCAGCTCACAGGGACAGGGGCGTGATGAGCAGTTCTTC; cdr3_aa: CASSQGQGRDEQFF
j_call: TRBJ2-3; clone_size: few; d_call: TRBD2; v_call: TRBV7-6; cdr3_nt: TGTGCCAGCAGCTTAGAGACTAGCGGGAGAACAGATACGCAGTATTTT; cdr3_aa: CASSLETSGRTDTQYF
j_call: TRBJ1-6; clone_size: NA; d_call: NA; v_call: TRBV5-1; cdr3_nt: TGCGCCAGCAGCTTGGCGTCGGTTGATAATTCACCCCTCCACTTT; cdr3_aa: CASSLASVDNSPLHF
j_call: TRBJ2-1; clone_size: NA; d_call: TRBD2; v_call: TRBV24-1; cdr3_nt: TGTGCCACCAGTGTAACTAGCGGTACCAGCTCCTACAATGAGCAGTTCTTC; cdr3_aa: CATSVTSGTSSYNEQFF
j_call: TRBJ1-1; clone_size: NA; d_call: NA; v_call: TRBV7-3; cdr3_nt: TGTGCCAGCAGCCGATCCGGGGAGGGGACTGAAGCTTTCTTT; cdr3_aa: CASSRSGEGTEAFF
j_call: TRBJ2-3; clone_size: NA; d_call: NA; v_call: TRBV5-8; cdr3_nt: TGTGCCAGCAGCTTGGGGCTTTCCACAGATACGCAGTATTTT; cdr3_aa: CASSLGLSTDTQYF
j_call: TRBJ2-7; clone_size: few; d_call: TRBD1; v_call: TRBV2; cdr3_nt: TGTGCCAGCAGTGCCCAGACAGGGAAGGCCTACGAGCAGTACTTC; cdr3_aa: CASSAQTGKAYEQYF
j_call: TRBJ1-5; clone_size: once; d_call: NA; v_call: TRBV18; cdr3_nt: TGTGCCAGCTCGCCCGGGTCTAGCAATCAGCCCCAGCATTTT; cdr3_aa: CASSPGSSNQPQHF
j_call: TRBJ2-1; clone_size: NA; d_call: NA; v_call: TRBV7-6; cdr3_nt: TGTGCCAGCAGCCACCGTACCGGGGATCTCAATGAGCAGTTCTTC; cdr3_aa: CASSHRTGDLNEQFF
j_call: TRBJ2-7; clone_size: once; d_call: TRBD1; v_call: TRBV19; cdr3_nt: TGTGCCAGTAGTATCTCCGGACAGGGCACCTACGAGCAGTACTTC; cdr3_aa: CASSISGQGTYEQYF
j_call: TRBJ2-3; clone_size: few; d_call: TRBD2; v_call: TRBV7-2; cdr3_nt: TGTGCCAGCAGCTTACGTGGAGGACTAGCGAGTAGCACAGATACGCAGTATTTT; cdr3_aa: CASSLRGGLASSTDTQYF
j_call: TRBJ1-5; clone_size: NA; d_call: TRBD1; v_call: TRBV4-1; cdr3_nt: TGCGCCAGCAGCCAACACCGGGACAGGGATCAGCCCCAGCATTTT; cdr3_aa: CASSQHRDRDQPQHF
j_call: TRBJ1-4; clone_size: NA; d_call: NA; v_call: TRBV18; cdr3_nt: TGTGCCAGCTCACCTTCTAGGGGGTGGTATGAAAAACTGTTTTTT; cdr3_aa: CASSPSRGWYEKLFF
j_call: TRBJ1-6; clone_size: NA; d_call: NA; v_call: TRBV23-1; cdr3_nt: TGCGCCAGCAGTCTTCGAATGAGCTCCTATAATTCACCCCTCCACTTT; cdr3_aa: CASSLRMSSYNSPLHF
j_call: TRBJ1-6; clone_size: NA; d_call: NA; v_call: TRBV27; cdr3_nt: TGTGCCAGCAGTCCTGGACAAATCCGTTCACCCCTCCACTTT; cdr3_aa: CASSPGQIRSPLHF
j_call: TRBJ2-3; clone_size: NA; d_call: TRBD2; v_call: TRBV5-5; cdr3_nt: TGTGCCAGCAGCTTCGGGACTAGCGGGAGTACGCAGTATTTT; cdr3_aa: CASSFGTSGSTQYF
j_call: TRBJ1-5; clone_size: once; d_call: NA; v_call: TRBV27; cdr3_nt: TGTGCCAGCAGTTTGGCCTTTCGGGCCAATGTTTTGCTGCGGGATAGCAATCAGCCCCAGCATTTT; cdr3_aa: CASSLAFRANVLLRDSNQPQHF
j_call: TRBJ2-2; clone_size: NA; d_call: NA; v_call: TRBV28; cdr3_nt: TGTGCCAGCAGTTCCGCGGATATGCGAGCTATGACCGGGGAGCTGTTTTTT; cdr3_aa: CASSSADMRAMTGELFF
j_call: TRBJ1-3; clone_size: NA; d_call: TRBD1; v_call: TRBV11-2; cdr3_nt: TGTGCCAGCAGCGTCGACAGGGAGCGAAACACCATATATTTT; cdr3_aa: CASSVDRERNTIYF
j_call: TRBJ2-1; clone_size: NA; d_call: TRBD2; v_call: TRBV9; cdr3_nt: TGTGCCAGCAGCGGAGAAGCGGGACTAGCGGGAGGCAATGAGCAGTTCTTC; cdr3_aa: CASSGEAGLAGGNEQFF
j_call: TRBJ1-3; clone_size: NA; d_call: NA; v_call: TRBV29-1; cdr3_nt: TGCAGCGTTGAGCGGGACAACACCATATATTTT; cdr3_aa: CSVERDNTIYF
j_call: TRBJ1-1; clone_size: once; d_call: TRBD1; v_call: TRBV27; cdr3_nt: TGTGCCAGCAAATCCCCAGGGGGCGCGAACACTGAAGCTTTCTTT; cdr3_aa: CASKSPGGANTEAFF
j_call: TRBJ1-6; clone_size: NA; d_call: TRBD1; v_call: TRBV4-1; cdr3_nt: TGCGCCAGCAGCCCAGACTCGGGACAGTATAATTCACCCCTCCACTTT; cdr3_aa: CASSPDSGQYNSPLHF
j_call: TRBJ1-1; clone_size: NA; d_call: TRBD1; v_call: TRBV6-5; cdr3_nt: TGTGCCAGCGGACGTGGGACAGCGAACACTGAAGCTTTCTTT; cdr3_aa: CASGRGTANTEAFF
j_call: TRBJ2-2; clone_size: NA; d_call: TRBD2; v_call: TRBV11-2; cdr3_nt: TGTGCCAGCAGCTTACAGCGACTAGCCAACACCGGGGAGCTGTTTTTT; cdr3_aa: CASSLQRLANTGELFF
j_call: TRBJ2-7; clone_size: NA; d_call: TRBD1; v_call: TRBV5-6; cdr3_nt: TGTGCCAGCAGCCTTCGACAGGGGGGCCACGAGCAGTACTTC; cdr3_aa: CASSLRQGGHEQYF
j_call: TRBJ2-7; clone_size: few; d_call: NA; v_call: TRBV19; cdr3_nt: TGTGCCAGTAGTACCCCACCGGTCCAAAGGGAGGAGCAGTACTTC; cdr3_aa: CASSTPPVQREEQYF
j_call: TRBJ1-2; clone_size: NA; d_call: NA; v_call: TRBV5-6; cdr3_nt: TGTGCCAGCAGCTTGGTTTCAGGGACAAAGTGGAGTGGCTACACCTTC; cdr3_aa: CASSLVSGTKWSGYTF
j_call: TRBJ2-3; clone_size: NA; d_call: NA; v_call: TRBV5-5; cdr3_nt: TGTGCCAGCAGCTTGGTCCTCCCTCCCGCAGATACGCAGTATTTT; cdr3_aa: CASSLVLPPADTQYF
j_call: TRBJ2-2; clone_size: NA; d_call: TRBD2; v_call: TRBV24-1; cdr3_nt: TGTGCCACCAGTGACCCCCTCGGACTAGCTGGGACCGGGGAGCTGTTTTTT; cdr3_aa: CATSDPLGLAGTGELFF
j_call: TRBJ2-7; clone_size: NA; d_call: NA; v_call: TRBV6-2/TRBV6-3; cdr3_nt: TGTGCCAGCAGTTCACAGGGCGAGCAGTACTTC; cdr3_aa: CASSSQGEQYF
j_call: TRBJ2-4; clone_size: NA; d_call: NA; v_call: TRBV5-1; cdr3_nt: TGCGCCAGCAGCTTGGCGGCAGGGGCGGGGGTCAAAAACATTCAGTACTTC; cdr3_aa: CASSLAAGAGVKNIQYF
j_call: TRBJ2-2; clone_size: NA; d_call: TRBD1; v_call: TRBV6-5; cdr3_nt: TGTGCCAGCAGTTACTCTGGGACAGGGGTCGGGGAGCTGTTTTTT; cdr3_aa: CASSYSGTGVGELFF
j_call: TRBJ1-3; clone_size: NA; d_call: NA; v_call: TRBV6-5; cdr3_nt: TGTGCCAGCAGTTACCTGCTCGGGGGAAACACCATATATTTT; cdr3_aa: CASSYLLGGNTIYF
j_call: TRBJ2-7; clone_size: NA; d_call: NA; v_call: TRBV30; cdr3_nt: TGTGCCTGGAGTGTACGGGAAGGGGGCGAGCAGTACTTC; cdr3_aa: CAWSVREGGEQYF
j_call: TRBJ2-7; clone_size: NA; d_call: NA; v_call: TRBV9; cdr3_nt: TGTGCCAGCAGCACCACGCCAGGTTCCTACGAGCAGTACTTC; cdr3_aa: CASSTTPGSYEQYF
j_call: TRBJ2-7; clone_size: NA; d_call: NA; v_call: TRBV5-4; cdr3_nt: TGTGCCAGCAGCTCGACAGCATCCTACGAGCAGTACTTC; cdr3_aa: CASSSTASYEQYF
j_call: TRBJ1-4; clone_size: NA; d_call: NA; v_call: TRBV24-1; cdr3_nt: TGTGCCACCAGTGGCCAGAATGAAAAACTGTTTTTT; cdr3_aa: CATSGQNEKLFF
j_call: TRBJ1-1; clone_size: once; d_call: NA; v_call: TRBV5-1; cdr3_nt: TGCGCCAGCAGCTTGGGACAGATTAACACTGAAGCTTTCTTT; cdr3_aa: CASSLGQINTEAFF
j_call: TRBJ2-2; clone_size: NA; d_call: TRBD1; v_call: TRBV2; cdr3_nt: TGTGCCAGCAGTTCGGGACAGGGAACCGGGGAGCTGTTTTTT; cdr3_aa: CASSSGQGTGELFF
j_call: TRBJ2-7; clone_size: NA; d_call: TRBD1; v_call: TRBV9; cdr3_nt: TGTGCCAGCAGCGTAGGAGGGGGACAGGGGTTACACGAGCAGTACTTC; cdr3_aa: CASSVGGGQGLHEQYF
j_call: TRBJ2-1; clone_size: NA; d_call: TRBD2; v_call: TRBV24-1; cdr3_nt: TGTGCCACCAGTGATATAGAAGGGCGGGGGAGCTCCTACAATGAGCAGTTCTTC; cdr3_aa: CATSDIEGRGSSYNEQFF
j_call: TRBJ2-1; clone_size: NA; d_call: TRBD2; v_call: TRBV3-1/TRBV3-2; cdr3_nt: TGTGCCAGCAGCCACACGCTAGCGGATGAGCAGTTCTTC; cdr3_aa: CASSHTLADEQFF
j_call: TRBJ1-6; clone_size: NA; d_call: NA; v_call: TRBV27; cdr3_nt: TGTGCCAGCACCAAATCGGGGGGGCATAATTCACCCCTCCACTTT; cdr3_aa: CASTKSGGHNSPLHF
j_call: TRBJ2-7; clone_size: NA; d_call: NA; v_call: TRBV18; cdr3_nt: TGTGCCAGCTCACCACCGCAGGGTTTAATCTACGAGCAGTACTTC; cdr3_aa: CASSPPQGLIYEQYF
j_call: TRBJ2-2; clone_size: NA; d_call: TRBD1; v_call: TRBV5-1; cdr3_nt: TGCGCCAGCAGCCGGGGACAGCCGAACACCGGGGAGCTGTTTTTT; cdr3_aa: CASSRGQPNTGELFF
j_call: TRBJ1-1; clone_size: once; d_call: NA; v_call: TRBV7-9; cdr3_nt: TGTGCCAGCAGCTTAGTGGGCACGTTGAACACTGAAGCTTTCTTT; cdr3_aa: CASSLVGTLNTEAFF
j_call: TRBJ2-1; clone_size: NA; d_call: TRBD2; v_call: TRBV3-1/TRBV3-2; cdr3_nt: TGTGCCAGCAGCCAAGCGGGACTAGCGGGAGGAGCAAATGAGCAGTTCTTC; cdr3_aa: CASSQAGLAGGANEQFF